These 25 T cell receptor beta chains share one sample of origin, sequenced in a study of blood T cell repertoires in COVID-19 (dated by TCRdb to 2018 to 2020). The library was built by means of the immunoSEQ multiplex PCR assay. In its TCRdb copy, this immuneACCESS table keeps in-frame sequences only and misses some clones. Where compared with another copy, unresolved V genes explain less than half of these, and the others have no known cause. The sample table lists roughly 76,000 clones, about nine tenths of them with a count of one. Clones ranked in the top ten supply roughly 10% of the sample. Sequencing used peripheral blood. The source of these receptors is a woman aged 18-30 years with acute or convalescent COVID-19.

The V gene is TRBV7-2, the J gene TRBJ2-1; no definite D call. This CDR3 region has 13 residues. Trimming took 5 bases from V and 4 from J, leaving 9 bases between them. Germline V gene lookup returns CDR1 SGHTA and CDR2 FQGNSA. Here the CDR3 DNA reads TGTGCCAGCAGCGCTCAACAGTACAATGAGCAGTTCTTC. Residues: CASSAQQYNEQFF.

In its sample, this clone is medium-sized (0.01 to 0.1%). The sample carries other DNA sequences with the same CDR3. This chain joins TRBV5-8 and TRBJ2-1; 11 nucleotides agree with TRBD2. The CDR3 is made up of 14 amino acids. Germline V gene lookup returns CDR1 SGHTS and CDR2 YDEGEE. Trimming removed 2 bases from V and 9 bases from J; junction bases left unmatched: 4. The CDR3 DNA reads TGTGCCAGCAGCTTTAGCGGGGGGGCCGGTGAGCAGTTCTTC. Translation gives CASSFSGGAGEQFF.

The chain is built from TRBV28 and TRBJ1-2; 8 bases align to TRBD1. The CDR3 covers 12 residues. Germline V gives CDR1 MDHEN, CDR2 SYDVKM. J gave up 7 bases and V 6 bases, and 4 bases lay outside the gene matches. The CDR3 sequence is CASRRQGSGYTF. CDR3 sequence (DNA): TGTGCCAGCAGACGACAGGGGAGTGGCTACACCTTC.

This chain connects TRBV16 to TRBJ2-7; 9 bases are shared with TRBD2. Germline CDR1 and CDR2: KGHSY and FQNENV. The V segment lost 3 bases and the J segment 0 bases; nucleotides outside the gene matches: 6. The CDR3 length is 16 residues. CDR3 protein: CASSQGRGGSSYEQYF. Here the CDR3 DNA reads TGTGCCAGCAGCCAGGGGCGGGGGGGATCCTCCTACGAGCAGTACTTC.

The chain links TRBV11-2 to TRBJ2-3; 7 bases line up with TRBD2. This CDR3 is built from 18 residues. With 3 bases clipped from V and 2 bases from J, the junction kept 14 bases outside the gene matches. The germline V gene encodes CDR1 SGHAT and CDR2 FQNNGV. The CDR3 region has the DNA TGTGCCAGCAGCTTTGGCGGGTTGGTCGGGGGGACCACAGATACGCAGTATTTT. It translates to CASSFGGLVGGTTDTQYF.

The CDR3 sequence is CASRPGQANYGYTF. CDR3 nucleotides: TGTGCCAGCAGACCAGGACAGGCTAACTATGGCTACACCTTC. J is TRBJ1-2 and V is TRBV27; 7 bases are a match to TRBD1. The germline gives CDR1 MNHEY, CDR2 SMNVEV (reference sequence). This CDR3 region has 14 residues. V shed 6 bases and J 0 bases; nucleotides not matched to a gene: 4.

This clone was detected only once. The V and J genes are TRBV5-1 and TRBJ2-5; D gene uncertain. The ends were cut back, 1 base at V and 2 bases at J, with 9 bases in the middle. Germline CDR1 SGHRS, CDR2 YFSETQ. The CDR3 sequence is 14 residues long. CDR3 bases: TGCGCCAGCAGCTTGCGATACAGTCAAGAGACCCAGTACTTC. Translation gives CASSLRYSQETQYF. The complete variable domain, with remaining parts taken from reference TRBV5-1 and TRBJ2-5, reads KAGVTQTPRYLIKTRGQQVTLSCSPISGHRSVSWYQQTPGQGLQFLFEYFSETQRNKGNFPGRFSGRQFSNSRSEMNVSTLELGDSALYLCASSLRYSQETQYFGPGTRLLVL.

The chain combines TRBV9 with TRBJ2-7, with D perhaps matching TRBD1 (6 bases). The germline V gene has CDR1 SGDLS and CDR2 YYNGEE. Trimming pared 0 bases from V and 2 bases from J, leaving 9 bases between. There are 14 residues in the CDR3. The CDR3 loop is CASSVAGAPYEQYF. DNA of the CDR3: TGTGCCAGCAGCGTAGCAGGGGCCCCCTACGAGCAGTACTTC.

This chain uses TRBV3-1 (or the pseudogene TRBV3-2) with TRBJ1-1; D perhaps matches TRBD1 (5 bases). This CDR3 spans 13 amino acids. The germline V gene has CDR1 LGHDT and CDR2 YNNKEL (reference sequence). With 5 bases removed from V and 4 bases from J, the gap between germline ends came to 11 bases. CDR3 in amino acids: CASSSDIFTEAFF. The CDR3 DNA follows: TGTGCCAGCAGCTCGGACATCTTCACTGAAGCTTTCTTT.

The rearrangement joins TRBV11-2 to TRBJ1-1, with a weak D call TRBD1 (5 bases). The CDR3 length is 15 residues. Deletions cut 2 bases from V and 0 bases from J, with 10 bases between. Germline loops: CDR1 SGHAT, CDR2 FQNNGV. Here the CDR3 reads CASSLSRGMNTEAFF. In DNA form, the CDR3 reads TGTGCCAGCAGCTTAAGTAGGGGAATGAACACTGAAGCTTTCTTT.

The chain combines TRBV9 with TRBJ1-4, with a weak D call TRBD1 (6 bases). V gave up 0 bases and J gave up 10 bases, with 13 bases separating them. This CDR3 has 14 amino acids. Germline lookup yields CDR1 SGDLS and CDR2 YYNGEE. The CDR3 DNA reads as TGTGCCAGCAGCGTAGCCGATTTCAGGGGAAAACTGTTTTTT. It yields the protein CASSVADFRGKLFF.

The chain carries TRBV5-5 and TRBJ1-2; TRBD1 agrees at 7 bases. V shed 3 bases, J shed 4 bases, and the junction held 12 bases outside the gene matches. CDR3 length: 16 residues. Germline CDR1 reads SGHKS; CDR2 reads YYEKEE (reference sequence). The DNA of the CDR3 is TGTGCCAGCAGCTCCCGACCACGGGACAGCCTCTATGGCTACACCTTC. Encoded protein: CASSSRPRDSLYGYTF.

In this sample, this clone turned up once. The chain couples TRBV6-2 or TRBV6-3 to TRBJ2-5, with 9 bases matching TRBD2. The V gene end was trimmed by 5 bases and the J gene end by 5 bases; junction bases not matched to a gene: 12. This CDR3 is built from 16 residues. Per the germline V gene, CDR1 is MNHEY and CDR2 is SVGEGT. CDR3 protein: CASSRLGGGAEETQYF. The CDR3 bases are TGTGCCAGCAGTCGCCTAGGCGGGGGGGCCGAGGAGACCCAGTACTTC.

This clone was recorded once. The chain recombines TRBV6-1 with TRBJ1-6; D unresolved. Trimming shortened V by 0 bases and J by 14 bases, and 11 bases separated the two germline ends. Germline V gives CDR1 MNHNS, CDR2 SASEGT. The CDR3 extends over 13 amino acids. This CDR3 is CASSEANQGALHF. CDR3 coding DNA: TGTGCCAGCAGTGAAGCGAACCAAGGAGCCCTCCACTTT.

This chain links TRBV11-2 with TRBJ2-5; 12 bases line up with TRBD2. With V trimmed by 3 bases and J by 5 bases, 7 bases remained unmatched. Germline V CDR1 and CDR2: SGHAT, FQNNGV. This CDR3 contains 16 residues. The CDR3 reads CASSLASGGAGETQYF. The CDR3 nucleotides read TGTGCCAGCAGCTTGGCTAGCGGGGGGGCAGGGGAGACCCAGTACTTC.

The CDR3 reads CASSESGRSHGYTF. The CDR3 DNA reads as TGCGCCAGCAGTGAGTCTGGCAGGTCCCACGGCTACACCTTC. The V and J genes are TRBV10-2 and TRBJ1-2; D is uncertain. The CDR3 consists of 14 residues. Germline V gene lookup returns CDR1 WSHSY and CDR2 SAAADI. Trimming left V 0 bases short and J 8 bases short, with 13 bases between.

V usage is TRBV4-3 and J usage is TRBJ2-3; the match to TRBD1 covers 9 bases. The CDR3 sequence is 15 residues long. Germline CDR1 reads LGHNA; CDR2 reads YSLEER. With 2 bases clipped from V and 4 bases from J, the junction kept 4 bases outside the gene matches. The CDR3 spells CASSQPGQGSDTQYF. CDR3 DNA: TGCGCCAGCAGCCAACCGGGACAGGGCTCAGATACGCAGTATTTT.

This clone was observed a few times. This sequence joins TRBV28 and TRBJ1-2, with no clear D. The length of the CDR3 is 14 residues. Germline-derived CDR1 and CDR2 are MDHEN and SYDVKM. V lost 7 bases to trimming and J lost 1 base, with 13 bases between them. The chain's CDR3 is CASTGGPSNYGYTF. The DNA of the CDR3 is TGTGCCAGCACCGGAGGACCGAGTAACTATGGCTACACCTTC.

This chain uses TRBV19 with TRBJ2-1, with D possibly TRBD1 on 5 matching bases. Germline values: CDR1 LNHDA, CDR2 SQIVND (reference sequence). V was pared by 2 bases and J by 5 bases, with 13 bases between. The length of the CDR3 is 15 residues. The CDR3, as DNA: TGTGCCAGTAGTATACAGGGCCTGTTCGACAATGAGCAGTTCTTC. Amino acid sequence: CASSIQGLFDNEQFF.

This clone was detected only once. V usage is TRBV29-1 and J usage is TRBJ2-2, with a weak D call TRBD2 (6 bases). V gave up 1 base and J gave up 5 bases, with 11 bases separating them. Germline CDR1 and CDR2: SQVTM and ANQGSEA. CDR3 length: 14 residues. CDR3 sequence reads: CSVEVSGGTGELFF. The CDR3 DNA follows: TGCAGCGTTGAAGTCTCCGGGGGAACCGGGGAGCTGTTTTTT.

The J gene is TRBJ2-1, the V gene TRBV3-1 (or the pseudogene TRBV3-2); D is uncertain. Trimming removed 0 bases from V and 6 bases from J, with 9 bases in between. The CDR3 contains 14 residues. Germline V CDR1 and CDR2: LGHDT, YNNKEL (reference sequence). CDR3 loop: CASSQDRVSNEQFF. DNA for the CDR3: TGTGCCAGCAGCCAAGATCGGGTCTCCAATGAGCAGTTCTTC.

The CDR3 region has the DNA TGTGCCACCAGCAGAGAAACTTACACAGATACGCAGTATTTT. It translates to CATSRETYTDTQYF. The gene calls are TRBV15 and TRBJ2-3; no firm D call. Trimming cost V 0 bases and J 2 bases, with 6 bases left between them. The germline gives CDR1 LNHNV, CDR2 YYDKDF (reference sequence). The CDR3 runs to 14 residues.

The rearrangement joins TRBV15 to TRBJ2-1; 9 nucleotides agree with TRBD1. Germline V gives CDR1 LNHNV, CDR2 YYDKDF (reference sequence). The CDR3 contains 14 residues. V lost 8 bases to trimming and J lost 7 bases; unmatched junction nucleotides: 9. The CDR3 here is CATQDRGGRNEQFF. The CDR3 DNA follows: TGTGCCACCCAGGACAGGGGAGGACGTAATGAGCAGTTCTTC.

This chain joins TRBV2 and TRBJ2-1; TRBD2 matches 11 bases. J gave up 9 bases and V 2 bases, and 3 bases lay outside the gene matches. Germline V CDR1 and CDR2: SNHLY, FYNNEI. CDR3 length: 14 residues. Written as DNA, the CDR3 is TGTGCCAGCAGTGAACGGCTAGCGGGAGGTGAGCAGTTCTTC. The encoded protein is CASSERLAGGEQFF. Complete variable domain (other parts from reference TRBV2 and TRBJ2-1): EPEVTQTPSHQVTQMGQEVILRCVPISNHLYFYWYRQILGQKVEFLVSFYNNEISEKSEIFDDQFSVERPDGSNFTLKIRSTKLEDSAMYFCASSERLAGGEQFFGPGTRLTVL.

The rearrangement uses TRBV9 and TRBJ2-2; D gene uncertain. CDR1 SGDLS and CDR2 YYNGEE come from the germline V gene. The CDR3 totals 15 residues. Trimming removed 2 bases at V and 1 base at J, with 9 bases between. As DNA, the CDR3 is TGTGCCAGCAGCGTGGCAGGCGAGAACACCGGGGAGCTGTTTTTT. Protein: CASSVAGENTGELFF.